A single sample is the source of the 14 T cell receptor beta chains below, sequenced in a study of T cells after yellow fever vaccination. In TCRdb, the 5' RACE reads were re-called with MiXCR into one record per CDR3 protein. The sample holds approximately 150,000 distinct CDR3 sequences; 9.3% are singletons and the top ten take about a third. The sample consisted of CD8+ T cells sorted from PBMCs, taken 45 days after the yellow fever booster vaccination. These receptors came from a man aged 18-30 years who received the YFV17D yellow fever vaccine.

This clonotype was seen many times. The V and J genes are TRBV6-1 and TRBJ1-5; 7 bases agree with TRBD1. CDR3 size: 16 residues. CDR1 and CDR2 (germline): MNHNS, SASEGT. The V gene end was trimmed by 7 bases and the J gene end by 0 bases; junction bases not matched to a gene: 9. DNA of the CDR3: TGTGCCAGCATCCTCCGGGACAGCCATAGCAATCAGCCCCAGCATTTT. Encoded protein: CASILRDSHSNQPQHF.

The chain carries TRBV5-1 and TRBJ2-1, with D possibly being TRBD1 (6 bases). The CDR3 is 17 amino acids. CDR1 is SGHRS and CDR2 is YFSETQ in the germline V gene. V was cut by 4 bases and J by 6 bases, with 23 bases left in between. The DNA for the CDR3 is TGCGCCAGCAGCGGCGGACAGAACACATACCTCCCCAATGAGCAGTTCTTC. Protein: CASSGGQNTYLPNEQFF.

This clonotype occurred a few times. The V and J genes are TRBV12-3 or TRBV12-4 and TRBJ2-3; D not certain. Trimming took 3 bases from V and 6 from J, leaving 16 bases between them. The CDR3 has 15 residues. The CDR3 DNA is TGTGCCAGCAGTTTGAGTGGCCACGTAGGGGATACGCAGTATTTT. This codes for CASSLSGHVGDTQYF.

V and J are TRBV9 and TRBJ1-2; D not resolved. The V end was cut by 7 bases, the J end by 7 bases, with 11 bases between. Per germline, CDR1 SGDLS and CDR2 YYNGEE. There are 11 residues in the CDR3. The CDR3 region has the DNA TGTGCCAGCCGGACGGTTCGTGGCTACACCTTC. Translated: CASRTVRGYTF. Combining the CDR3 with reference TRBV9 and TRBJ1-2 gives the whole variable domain DSGVTQTPKHLITATGQRVTLRCSPRSGDLSVYWYQQSLDQGLQFLIQYYNGEERAKGNILERFSAQQFPDLHSELNLSSLELGDSALYFCASRTVRGYTFGSGTRLTVV.

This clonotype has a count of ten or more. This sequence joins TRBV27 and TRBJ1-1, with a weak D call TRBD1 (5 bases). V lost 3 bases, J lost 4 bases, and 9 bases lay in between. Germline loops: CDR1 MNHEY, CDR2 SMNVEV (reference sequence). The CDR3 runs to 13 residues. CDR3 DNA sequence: TGTGCCAGCAGTTTGGGACCCTTCACTGAAGCTTTCTTT. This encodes CASSLGPFTEAFF.

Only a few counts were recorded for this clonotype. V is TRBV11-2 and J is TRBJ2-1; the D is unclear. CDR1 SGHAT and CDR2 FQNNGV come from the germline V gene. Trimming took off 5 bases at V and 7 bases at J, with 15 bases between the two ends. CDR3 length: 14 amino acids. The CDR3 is CASSPGRYQNEQFF. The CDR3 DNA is TGTGCCAGCAGCCCCGGGCGGTATCAGAATGAGCAGTTCTTC.

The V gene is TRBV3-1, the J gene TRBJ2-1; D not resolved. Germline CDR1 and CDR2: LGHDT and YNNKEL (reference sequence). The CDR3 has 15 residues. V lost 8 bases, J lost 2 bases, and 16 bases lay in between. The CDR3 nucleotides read TGTGCCAGCCACCAAGGTCCCGGCGCCTACAATGAGCAGTTCTTC. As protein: CASHQGPGAYNEQFF.

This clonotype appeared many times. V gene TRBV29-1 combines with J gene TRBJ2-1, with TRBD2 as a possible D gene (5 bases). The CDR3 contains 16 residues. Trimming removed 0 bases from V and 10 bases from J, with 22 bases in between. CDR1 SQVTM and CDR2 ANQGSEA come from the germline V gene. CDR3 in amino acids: CSVEDPDLVMRGEQFF. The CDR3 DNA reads TGCAGCGTTGAAGATCCCGACCTGGTAATGAGAGGGGAGCAGTTCTTC.

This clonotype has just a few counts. The CDR3 coding sequence is TGTGCCAGCAGCGACACTACTAAGCGGGGGGTCTCCTACAATGAGCAGTTCTTC. The encoded protein is CASSDTTKRGVSYNEQFF. The chain recombines TRBV11-2 with TRBJ2-1, with 9 bases fitting TRBD2. CDR3 length: 18 residues. Trimming at V came to 5 bases and at J to 0 bases, leaving 11 bases not matched to a gene. Looked up from germline, CDR1 is SGHAT and CDR2 is FQNNGV.

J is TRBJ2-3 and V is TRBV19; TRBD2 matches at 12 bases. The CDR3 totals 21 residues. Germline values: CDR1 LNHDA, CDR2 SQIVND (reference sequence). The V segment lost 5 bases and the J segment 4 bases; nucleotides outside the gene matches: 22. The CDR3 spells CASSPRGLAGGSHLSADTQYF. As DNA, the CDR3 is TGTGCCAGTAGTCCCCGCGGGCTAGCGGGGGGGAGCCATTTGAGCGCAGATACGCAGTATTTT.

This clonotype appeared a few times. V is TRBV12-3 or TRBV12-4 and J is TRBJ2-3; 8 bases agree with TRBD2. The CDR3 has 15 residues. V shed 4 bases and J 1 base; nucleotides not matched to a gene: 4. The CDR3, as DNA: TGTGCCAGCAGTTGGGCTAGCGGGCGCACAGATACGCAGTATTTT. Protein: CASSWASGRTDTQYF.

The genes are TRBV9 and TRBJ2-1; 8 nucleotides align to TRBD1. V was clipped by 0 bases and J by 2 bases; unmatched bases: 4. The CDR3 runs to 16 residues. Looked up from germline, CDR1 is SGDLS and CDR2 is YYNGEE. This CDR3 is CASSVGQGSAYNEQFF. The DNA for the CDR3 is TGTGCCAGCAGCGTAGGACAGGGGAGCGCCTACAATGAGCAGTTCTTC. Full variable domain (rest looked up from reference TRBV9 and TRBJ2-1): DSGVTQTPKHLITATGQRVTLRCSPRSGDLSVYWYQQSLDQGLQFLIQYYNGEERAKGNILERFSAQQFPDLHSELNLSSLELGDSALYFCASSVGQGSAYNEQFFGPGTRLTVL.

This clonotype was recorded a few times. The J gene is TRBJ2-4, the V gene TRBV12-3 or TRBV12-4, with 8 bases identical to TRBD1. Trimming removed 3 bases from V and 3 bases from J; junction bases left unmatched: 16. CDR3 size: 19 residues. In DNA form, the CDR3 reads TGTGCCAGCAGTTTCGCCCACCCCTCGGACAGGGCAGACAAAAACATTCAGTACTTC. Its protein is CASSFAHPSDRADKNIQYF.

DNA for the CDR3: TGTGCCAGTACCCCAGCAGCTCAGAACACTGAAGCTTTCTTT. Amino acids: CASTPAAQNTEAFF. The rearrangement uses TRBV19 and TRBJ1-1; no reliable D call. V lost 7 bases and J lost 1, with 13 bases in between. The length of the CDR3 is 14 residues. Germline CDR1 is LNHDA and CDR2 is SQIVND (reference sequence). Full variable domain (remainder filled in from reference TRBV19 and TRBJ1-1): DGGITQSPKYLFRKEGQNVTLSCEQNLNHDAMYWYRQDPGQGLRLIYYSQIVNDFQKGDIAEGYSVSREKKESFPLTVTSAQKNPTAFYLCASTPAAQNTEAFFGQGTRLTVV.